Following are 18 T cell receptor beta chains from one sample sequenced in a study of blood T cell repertoires in COVID-19. Assay used: immunoSEQ multiplex PCR; TCRdb lists only in-frame clones, some missing. The sample consists of hundreds of thousands of clones, roughly 89% of them appearing once. The sequencing input was PBMCs or T cells enriched from blood (not recorded which). Source of these receptors: a woman aged 40 to 49 who had recovered from COVID-19.

The J gene is TRBJ1-2, the V gene TRBV7-8, with a weak D call TRBD1 (5 bases). The CDR3 has 14 amino acids. Trimming took 1 base from V and 5 from J, leaving 11 bases between them. Germline assignment: CDR1 SGHVS and CDR2 FQNEAQ. The CDR3 protein is CASSLDPGVYGYTF. The CDR3 coding sequence is TGTGCCAGCAGCTTAGACCCGGGGGTATATGGCTACACCTTC.

V gene TRBV7-2 combines with J gene TRBJ1-3; D gene uncertain. Trimming left V 4 bases short and J 3 bases short, with 10 bases between. In germline, CDR1 is SGHTA, CDR2 FQGNSA. The length of the CDR3 is 14 residues. CDR3 sequence reads: CASSSSTYGNTIYF. In nucleotides, the CDR3 is TGTGCCAGCAGCTCCTCCACTTATGGAAACACCATATATTTT.

The chain employs TRBV30 and TRBJ2-2, with 9 bases identical to TRBD1. With 1 base clipped from V and 5 bases from J, the junction kept 5 bases outside the gene matches. This CDR3 has 15 amino acids. Looked up from germline, CDR1 is GTSNPN and CDR2 is SVGIG (reference sequence). The CDR3 region has the DNA TGTGCCTGGAGTGCCGGGACAGGGCGGACCGGGGAGCTGTTTTTT. Protein sequence: CAWSAGTGRTGELFF.

This rearrangement joins TRBV28 to TRBJ2-7; 8 bases line up with TRBD1. This CDR3 region has 15 residues. With V trimmed by 7 bases and J by 5 bases, 13 bases remained unmatched. Per germline, CDR1 MDHEN and CDR2 SYDVKM. The CDR3 DNA reads as TGTGCCAGCATCTCCTCCGGGACAGGACGACACGAGCAGTACTTC. As protein: CASISSGTGRHEQYF.

The chain couples TRBV20-1 to TRBJ2-1; D call uncertain. Trimming pared 3 bases from V and 13 bases from J, leaving 7 bases between. This CDR3 spans 9 amino acids. Germline CDR1 and CDR2: DFQATT and SNEGSKA (reference sequence). CDR3 bases: TGCAGTGCTAGTCCCCCACAGTTCTTC. Translating gives CSASPPQFF.

The chain recombines TRBV5-1 with TRBJ2-2, with 13 bases matching TRBD2. J gave up 2 bases and V 4 bases, and 8 bases lay outside the gene matches. Per the germline V gene, CDR1 is SGHRS and CDR2 is YFSETQ. The CDR3 covers 18 residues. This CDR3 reads CASSQGLAGKINTGELFF. The CDR3 nucleotides are TGCGCCAGCAGCCAGGGACTAGCGGGAAAGATTAACACCGGGGAGCTGTTTTTT.

This clone was recorded once. This sequence joins TRBV12-3 or TRBV12-4 and TRBJ1-5; the match to TRBD1 covers 7 bases. The CDR3 covers 13 residues. V dropped 6 bases and J dropped 6; count of bases not matched to a gene: 5. The CDR3 spells CASRLTGVQPQHF. In nucleotides, the CDR3 is TGTGCCAGCAGGTTAACAGGGGTTCAGCCCCAGCATTTT.

The chain combines TRBV3-1 (or the pseudogene TRBV3-2) with TRBJ2-6; D is uncertain. CDR1 is LGHDT and CDR2 is YNNKEL in the germline V gene (reference sequence). The V end lost 2 bases, the J end lost 2 bases, and 4 bases lay between the germline ends. The CDR3 runs 14 residues. The CDR3 DNA follows: TGTGCCAGCAGCCAAAGCCCTGGGGCCAACGTCCTGACTTTC. It yields the protein CASSQSPGANVLTF.

J is TRBJ1-1 and V is TRBV3-1 (or the pseudogene TRBV3-2); 7 bases are shared with TRBD1. CDR1 and CDR2 (germline): LGHDT, YNNKEL (reference sequence). There are 15 residues in the CDR3. V lost 7 bases and J lost 1; bases outside the gene matches: 9. CDR3 DNA sequence: TGTGCCAGCAAAGAACGACAGGGAAAGAACACTGAAGCTTTCTTT. It yields the protein CASKERQGKNTEAFF.

On this clone itself: This sample also contains other DNA sequences that code for the same CDR3. The chain combines TRBV28 with TRBJ2-5; D ambiguous. Trimming removed 2 bases from V and 2 bases from J, with 6 bases in between. Per the germline V gene, CDR1 is MDHEN and CDR2 is SYDVKM. The CDR3 sequence is 13 residues long. Here the CDR3 reads CASSLGGQETQYF. The DNA for the CDR3 is TGTGCCAGCAGTTTAGGCGGTCAAGAGACCCAGTACTTC.

The gene calls are TRBV19 and TRBJ1-5, with TRBD1 matching over 9 bases. The CDR3 has 15 amino acids. Germline V CDR1 and CDR2: LNHDA, SQIVND (reference sequence). J gave up 3 bases and V 10 bases, and 10 bases lay outside the gene matches. The CDR3 protein is CATNLGQGYNQPQHF. CDR3 coding DNA: TGTGCCACCAACCTGGGACAGGGATACAATCAGCCCCAGCATTTT.

The gene calls are TRBV29-1 and TRBJ1-2, with TRBD1 identical over 10 bases. The CDR3 totals 13 residues. V shed 4 bases, J shed 4 bases, and the junction held 3 bases outside the gene matches. Germline values: CDR1 SQVTM, CDR2 ANQGSEA. Written as DNA, the CDR3 is TGCAGCGTTGTTGACAGGGGGCCCTATGGCTACACCTTC. This translates into CSVVDRGPYGYTF.

This clone has only a few counts. An end of the junction differs from the germline gene, which may be a read error. The V call is TRBV7-7, the J call TRBJ2-7; tentatively, D is TRBD1 (6 bases). CDR1 SSHAT and CDR2 FNYEAQ come from the germline V gene (reference sequence). The CDR3 spans 15 residues. The CDR3 nucleotides read TGTGCTAGCAGCCCCCTGGACAGATTCTCCTACGAGCAGTACTTC. It yields the protein CASSPLDRFSYEQYF.

The V and J genes are TRBV10-1 and TRBJ2-3; 12 bases match TRBD2. The ends lost 10 bases at V and 5 bases at J; junction bases unmatched: 7. In germline, CDR1 is WNHNN, CDR2 SYGVQD (reference sequence). The CDR3 totals 14 residues. CDR3 bases: TGCGCCACCCGACTAGCGGGAGCAGGAGATACGCAGTATTTT. It specifies CATRLAGAGDTQYF.

This rearrangement joins TRBV27 to TRBJ1-1; 7 bases are shared with TRBD1. The CDR3 length is 14 residues. CDR1 is MNHEY and CDR2 is SMNVEV in the germline V gene (reference sequence). The trim removed 4 bases at V and 9 bases at J, leaving 11 bases unmatched. The CDR3 is CASSSSYRGQKAFF. The CDR3 coding sequence is TGTGCCAGCAGTTCCTCTTACAGGGGCCAGAAAGCTTTCTTT.

V and J are TRBV7-9 and TRBJ1-5; D is unclear. CDR1 is SEHNR and CDR2 is FQNEAQ in the germline V gene (reference sequence). V lost 2 bases to trimming and J lost 9 bases, with 11 bases between them. There are 13 residues in the CDR3. The CDR3 nucleotides read TGTGCCAGCAGCTTACTTCCCGAGTCGCCCCAGCATTTT. Amino acid sequence: CASSLLPESPQHF.

The V gene is TRBV2, the J gene TRBJ2-5; no clear D gene. V gave up 7 bases and J gave up 1 base, with 10 bases separating them. Germline CDR1 is SNHLY and CDR2 is FYNNEI. The length of the CDR3 is 13 residues. The CDR3 region is CASIPGGQETQYF. CDR3 DNA sequence: TGTGCCAGCATTCCTGGCGGCCAAGAGACCCAGTACTTC.

The chain employs TRBV11-2 and TRBJ2-1, with TRBD1 as a possible D gene (5 bases). Trimming stripped 5 bases from V and 5 bases from J, with 13 bases between. Per germline, CDR1 SGHAT and CDR2 FQNNGV. The CDR3 extends over 14 amino acids. CDR3 coding DNA: TGTGCCAGCAGCGGACGGACACCTAACAATGAGCAGTTCTTC. Translation: CASSGRTPNNEQFF.